Described below is a single TCR beta chain sequence and its context. Its antigen remains unknown. The record originates from a study of T cell clones after liver transplantation. Study-wide points: These preliminary findings come from unstandardized post-transplant sampling times. Compared with third party-reactive sequences, donor-reactive ones declined more, independent of withdrawal success.

TCRdb's copy holds only in-frame clones and misses some; the assay was immunoSEQ multiplex PCR. The sample records tens of thousands of clones, 75% to 90% being singletons. The CDR3 runs 13 residues. Trimming stripped 4 bases from V and 5 bases from J, with 12 bases between. Germline V gene sequence: CDR1 MDHEN, CDR2 SYDVKM. This sequence joins TRBV28 and TRBJ2-7; maybe TRBD2 (6 bases). The clonotype comes from a human patient who received a liver transplant. The graft donor may have given rise to some T cells. Here the sequenced sample was CD4+ T cells from blood, taken 12 months after liver transplant. CDR3 residues: CASSSGTLNEQYF. The DNA of the CDR3 is TGTGCCAGCAGTTCCGGGACTCTCAACGAGCAGTACTTC.